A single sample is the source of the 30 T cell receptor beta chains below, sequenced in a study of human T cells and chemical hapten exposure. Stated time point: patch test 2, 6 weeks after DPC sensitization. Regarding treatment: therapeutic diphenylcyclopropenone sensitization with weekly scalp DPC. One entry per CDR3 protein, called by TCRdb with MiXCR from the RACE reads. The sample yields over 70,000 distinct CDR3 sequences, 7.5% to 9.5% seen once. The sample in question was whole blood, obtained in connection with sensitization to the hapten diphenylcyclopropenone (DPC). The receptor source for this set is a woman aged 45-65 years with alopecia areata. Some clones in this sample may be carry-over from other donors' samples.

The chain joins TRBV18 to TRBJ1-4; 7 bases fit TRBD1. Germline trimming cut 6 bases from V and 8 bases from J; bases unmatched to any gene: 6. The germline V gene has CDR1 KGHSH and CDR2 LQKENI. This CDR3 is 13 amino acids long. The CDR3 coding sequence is TGTGCCAGCTCGTACGGACAGGACGAAAAACTGTTTTTT. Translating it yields CASSYGQDEKLFF.

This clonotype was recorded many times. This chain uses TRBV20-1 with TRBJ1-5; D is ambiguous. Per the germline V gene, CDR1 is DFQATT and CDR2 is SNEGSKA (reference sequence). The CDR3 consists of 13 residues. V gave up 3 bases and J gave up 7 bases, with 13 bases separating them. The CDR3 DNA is TGCAGTGCTAGTCGGGGTTTGCAGCAGCCCCAGCATTTT. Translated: CSASRGLQQPQHF.

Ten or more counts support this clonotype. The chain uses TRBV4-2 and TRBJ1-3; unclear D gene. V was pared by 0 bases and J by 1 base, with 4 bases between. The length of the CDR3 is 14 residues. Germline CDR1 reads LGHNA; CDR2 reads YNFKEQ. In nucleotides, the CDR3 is TGTGCCAGCAGCCAAGAGTCGTCTGGAAACACCATATATTTT. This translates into CASSQESSGNTIYF.

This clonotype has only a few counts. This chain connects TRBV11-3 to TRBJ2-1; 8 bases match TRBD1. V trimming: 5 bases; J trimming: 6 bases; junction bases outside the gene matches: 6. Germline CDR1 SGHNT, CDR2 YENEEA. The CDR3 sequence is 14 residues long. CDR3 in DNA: TGTGCCAGCAGCGGCCCGGACAGGGTCAATGAGCAGTTCTTC. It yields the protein CASSGPDRVNEQFF.

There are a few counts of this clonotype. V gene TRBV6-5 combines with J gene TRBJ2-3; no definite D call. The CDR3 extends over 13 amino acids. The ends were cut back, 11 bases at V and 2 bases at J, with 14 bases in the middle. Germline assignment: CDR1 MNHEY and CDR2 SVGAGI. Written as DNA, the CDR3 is TGTGCCTCCGGGCCTTCCGACACAGATACGCAGTATTTT. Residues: CASGPSDTDTQYF.

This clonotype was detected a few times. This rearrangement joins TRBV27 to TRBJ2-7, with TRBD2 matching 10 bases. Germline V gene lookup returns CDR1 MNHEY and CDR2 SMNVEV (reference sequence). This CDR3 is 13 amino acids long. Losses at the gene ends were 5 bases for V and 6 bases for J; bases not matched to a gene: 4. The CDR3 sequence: CASSVSGGIEQYF. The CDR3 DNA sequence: TGTGCCAGCAGTGTTAGCGGGGGGATCGAGCAGTACTTC.

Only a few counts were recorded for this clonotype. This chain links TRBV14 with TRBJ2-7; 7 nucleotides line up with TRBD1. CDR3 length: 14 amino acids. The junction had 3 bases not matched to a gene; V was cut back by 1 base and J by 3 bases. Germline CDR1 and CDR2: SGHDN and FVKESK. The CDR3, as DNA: TGTGCCAGCAGCCAAGGACAGGGATACTACGAGCAGTACTTC. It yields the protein CASSQGQGYYEQYF.

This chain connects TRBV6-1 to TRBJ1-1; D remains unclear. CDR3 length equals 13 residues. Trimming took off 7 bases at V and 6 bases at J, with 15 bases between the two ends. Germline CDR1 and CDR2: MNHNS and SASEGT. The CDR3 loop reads CASTLFGDAEAFF. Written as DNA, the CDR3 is TGTGCCAGCACCCTTTTTGGCGATGCTGAAGCTTTCTTT.

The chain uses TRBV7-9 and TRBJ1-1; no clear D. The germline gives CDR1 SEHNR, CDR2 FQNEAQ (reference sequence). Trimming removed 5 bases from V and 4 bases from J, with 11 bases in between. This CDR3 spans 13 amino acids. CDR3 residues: CASSPSGSTEAFF. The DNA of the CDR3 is TGTGCCAGCAGCCCCTCCGGAAGCACTGAAGCTTTCTTT.

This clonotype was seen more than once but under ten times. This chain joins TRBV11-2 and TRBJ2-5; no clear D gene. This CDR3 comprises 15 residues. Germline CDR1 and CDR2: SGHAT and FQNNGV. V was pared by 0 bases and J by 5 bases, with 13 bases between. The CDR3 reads CASSLDRVVHETQYF. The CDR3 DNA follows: TGTGCCAGCAGCTTAGATCGAGTTGTTCATGAGACCCAGTACTTC. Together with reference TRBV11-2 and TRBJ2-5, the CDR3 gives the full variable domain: EAGVAQSPRYKIIEKRQSVAFWCNPISGHATLYWYQQILGQGPKLLIQFQNNGVVDDSQLPKDRFSAERLKGVDSTLKIQPAKLEDSAVYLCASSLDRVVHETQYFGPGTRLLVL.

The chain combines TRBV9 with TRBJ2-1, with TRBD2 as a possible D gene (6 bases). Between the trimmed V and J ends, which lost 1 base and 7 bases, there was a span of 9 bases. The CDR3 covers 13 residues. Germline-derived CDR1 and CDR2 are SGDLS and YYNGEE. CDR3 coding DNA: TGTGCCAGCAGCGTAAGTGGGGGGAATGAGCAGTTCTTC. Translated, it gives CASSVSGGNEQFF.

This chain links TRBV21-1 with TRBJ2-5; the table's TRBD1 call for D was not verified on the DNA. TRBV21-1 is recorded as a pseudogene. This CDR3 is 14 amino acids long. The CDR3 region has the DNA TGTGCCAGCAGCCGACATACAGGGCAAGAGACCCAGTACTTC. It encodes CASSRHTGQETQYF.

The CDR3 DNA reads TGTGCCATCAGTGATAACACAGGGACCGCAACTAATGAAAAACTGTTTTTT. Translated: CAISDNTGTATNEKLFF. The chain recombines TRBV10-3 with TRBJ1-4; perhaps TRBD1 as D (6 bases). This CDR3 has 17 amino acids. V dropped 3 bases and J dropped 0 bases, with 14 bases sitting between them. CDR1 ENHRY and CDR2 SYGVKD come from the germline V gene.

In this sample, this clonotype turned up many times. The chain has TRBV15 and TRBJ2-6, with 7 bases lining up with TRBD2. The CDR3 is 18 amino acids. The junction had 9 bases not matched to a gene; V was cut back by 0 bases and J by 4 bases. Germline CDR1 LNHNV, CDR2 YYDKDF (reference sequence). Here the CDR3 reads CATSRDLADGWGANVLTF. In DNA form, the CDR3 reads TGTGCCACCAGCAGAGATCTAGCGGACGGTTGGGGGGCCAACGTCCTGACTTTC.

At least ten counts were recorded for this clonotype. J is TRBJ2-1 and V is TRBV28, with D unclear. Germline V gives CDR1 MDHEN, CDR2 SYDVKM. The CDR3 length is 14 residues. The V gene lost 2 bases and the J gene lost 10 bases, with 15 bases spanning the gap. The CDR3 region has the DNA TGTGCCAGCAGTTTAGCGGCAACTTTCTGGGAGCAGTTCTTC. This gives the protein CASSLAATFWEQFF.

This CDR3 reads CASSLLMNEKLFF. The CDR3 DNA follows: TGTGCCAGCAGCTTGTTGATGAATGAAAAACTGTTTTTT. This rearrangement joins TRBV5-5 to TRBJ1-4; D unclear. Germline V gene sequence: CDR1 SGHKS, CDR2 YYEKEE (reference sequence). Between the trimmed V and J ends, which lost 1 base and 5 bases, there was a span of 6 bases. This CDR3 is 13 amino acids long.

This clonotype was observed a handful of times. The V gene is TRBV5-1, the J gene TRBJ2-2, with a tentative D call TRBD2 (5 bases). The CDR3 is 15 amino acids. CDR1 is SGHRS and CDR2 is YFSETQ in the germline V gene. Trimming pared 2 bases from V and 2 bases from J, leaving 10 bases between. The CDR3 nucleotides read TGCGCCAGCAGCTTCGAGCTAGCTAACACCGGGGAGCTGTTTTTT. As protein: CASSFELANTGELFF.

CDR3 loop: CASSSAGENGYTF. The DNA for the CDR3 is TGTGCCAGCAGCTCCGCGGGGGAGAATGGCTACACCTTC. The chain links TRBV7-9 to TRBJ1-2, with D possibly matching TRBD1 (5 bases). The CDR3 spans 13 residues. Trimming took 4 bases from V and 6 from J, leaving 12 bases between them. Per the germline V gene, CDR1 is SEHNR and CDR2 is FQNEAQ (reference sequence).

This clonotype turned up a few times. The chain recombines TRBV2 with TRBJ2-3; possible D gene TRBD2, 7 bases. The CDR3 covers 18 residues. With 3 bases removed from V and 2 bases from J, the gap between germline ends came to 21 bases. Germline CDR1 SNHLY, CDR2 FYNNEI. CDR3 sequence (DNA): TGTGCCAGCAGTGACAGAGGGGGGGCCTTACCATCCACAGATACGCAGTATTTT. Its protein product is CASSDRGGALPSTDTQYF.

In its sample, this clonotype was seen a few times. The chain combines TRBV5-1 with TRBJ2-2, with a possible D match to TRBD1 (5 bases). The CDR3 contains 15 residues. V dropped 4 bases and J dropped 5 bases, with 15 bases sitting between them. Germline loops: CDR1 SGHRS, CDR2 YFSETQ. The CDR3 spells CASSPQGPETGELFF. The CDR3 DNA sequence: TGCGCCAGCAGCCCTCAGGGCCCTGAGACCGGGGAGCTGTTTTTT.

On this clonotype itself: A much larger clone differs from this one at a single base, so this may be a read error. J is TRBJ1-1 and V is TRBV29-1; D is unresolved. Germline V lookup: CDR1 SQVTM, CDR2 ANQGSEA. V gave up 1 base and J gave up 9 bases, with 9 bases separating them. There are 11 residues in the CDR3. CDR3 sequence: CSVEGRTKAFF. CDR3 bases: TGCAGCGTTGAAGGGCGTACTAAAGCTTTCTTT. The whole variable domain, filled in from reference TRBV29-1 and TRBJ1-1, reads SAVISQKPSRDICQRGTSLTIQCQVDSQVTMMFWYRQQPGQSLTLIATANQGSEATYESGFVIDKFPISRPNLTFSTLTVSNMSPEDSSIYLCSVEGRTKAFFGQGTRLTVV.

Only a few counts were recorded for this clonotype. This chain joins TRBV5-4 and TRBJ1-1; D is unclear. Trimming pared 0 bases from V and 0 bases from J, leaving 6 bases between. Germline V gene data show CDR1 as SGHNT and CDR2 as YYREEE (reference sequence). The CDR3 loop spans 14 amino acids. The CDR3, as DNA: TGTGCCAGCAGCTTGGGCCTTATGAACACTGAAGCTTTCTTT. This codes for CASSLGLMNTEAFF.

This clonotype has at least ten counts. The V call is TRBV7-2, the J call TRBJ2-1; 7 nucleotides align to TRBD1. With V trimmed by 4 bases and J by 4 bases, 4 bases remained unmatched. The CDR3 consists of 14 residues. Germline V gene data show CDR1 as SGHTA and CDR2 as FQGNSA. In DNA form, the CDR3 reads TGTGCCAGCAGCTCCCGGGACAGATACAATGAGCAGTTCTTC. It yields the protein CASSSRDRYNEQFF.

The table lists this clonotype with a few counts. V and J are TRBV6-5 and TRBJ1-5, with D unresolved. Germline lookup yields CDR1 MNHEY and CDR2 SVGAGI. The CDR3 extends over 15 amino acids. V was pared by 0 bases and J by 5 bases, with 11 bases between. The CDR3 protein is CASSYSISSDQPQHF. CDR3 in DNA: TGTGCCAGCAGTTACTCGATATCCAGCGATCAGCCCCAGCATTTT.

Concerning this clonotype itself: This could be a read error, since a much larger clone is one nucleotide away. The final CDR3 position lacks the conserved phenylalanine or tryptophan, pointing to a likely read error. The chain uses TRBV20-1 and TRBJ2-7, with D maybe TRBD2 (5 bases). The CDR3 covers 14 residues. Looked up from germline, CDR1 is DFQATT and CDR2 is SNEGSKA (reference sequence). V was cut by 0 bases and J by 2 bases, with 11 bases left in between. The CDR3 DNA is TGCAGTGCTAGAGATCTTGGGAGAGCCTACGAGCAGTACTCC. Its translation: CSARDLGRAYEQYS.

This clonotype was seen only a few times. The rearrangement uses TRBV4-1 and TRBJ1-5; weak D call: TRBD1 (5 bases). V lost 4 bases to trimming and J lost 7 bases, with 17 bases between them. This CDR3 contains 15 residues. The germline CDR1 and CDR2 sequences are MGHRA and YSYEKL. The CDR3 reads CASSRQAGLEQPQHF. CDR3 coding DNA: TGCGCCAGCAGCCGGCAAGCAGGGTTGGAGCAGCCCCAGCATTTT.

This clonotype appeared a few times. The CDR3 DNA reads as TGTGCCAGCAGCCAAGGGGCGGGACCCTACGAGCAGTACTTC. Residues: CASSQGAGPYEQYF. The chain recombines TRBV3-1 with TRBJ2-7, with a tentative D call TRBD2 (6 bases). The CDR3 is made up of 14 amino acids. Trimming pared 1 base from V and 2 bases from J, leaving 9 bases between. Germline V lookup: CDR1 LGHDT, CDR2 YNNKEL (reference sequence).

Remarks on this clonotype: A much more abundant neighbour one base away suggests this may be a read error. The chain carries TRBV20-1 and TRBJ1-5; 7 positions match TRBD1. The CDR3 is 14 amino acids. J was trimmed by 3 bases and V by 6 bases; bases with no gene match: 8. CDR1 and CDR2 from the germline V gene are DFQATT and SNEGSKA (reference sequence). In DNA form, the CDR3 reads TGCAGTGCGGGGACAGTGTTTAACAATCAGCCCCAGCATTTT. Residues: CSAGTVFNNQPQHF.

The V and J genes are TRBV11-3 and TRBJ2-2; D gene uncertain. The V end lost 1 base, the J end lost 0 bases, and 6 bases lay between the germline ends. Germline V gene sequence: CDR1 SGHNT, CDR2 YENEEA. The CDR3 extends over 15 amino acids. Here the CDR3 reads CASSLAQPNTGELFF. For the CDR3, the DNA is TGTGCCAGCAGCTTAGCGCAACCGAACACCGGGGAGCTGTTTTTT.

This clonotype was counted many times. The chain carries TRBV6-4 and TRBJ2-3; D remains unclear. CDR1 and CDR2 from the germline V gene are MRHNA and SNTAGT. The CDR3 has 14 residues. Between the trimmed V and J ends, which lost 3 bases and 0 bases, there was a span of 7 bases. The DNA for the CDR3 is TGTGCCAGCAGTGAAACGGCTAGCACAGATACGCAGTATTTT. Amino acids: CASSETASTDTQYF.